This TCR beta chain was retrieved from a study of metastatic and nonmetastatic thyroid tumors. MiXCR was used by TCRdb to re-call the PCR reads. The sample has about 16,000 clones, around 31% seen once. CDR1 MNHEY and CDR2 SMNVEV come from the germline V gene (reference sequence). The ends were cut back, 0 bases at V and 2 bases at J, with 17 bases in the middle. The CDR3 spans 18 residues. Thyroid surgery was preceded by no treatment in any patient. Material: tumor tissue. The V and J genes are TRBV27 and TRBJ2-1; D gene uncertain. The clonotype was recovered from a male donor with papillary thyroid cancer or a benign thyroid nodule (not recorded which). Some clones in this sample may be carry-over from other donors' samples. DNA for the CDR3: TGTGCCAGCAGTTTATCGACCGCTAGTGGTCCCCCCTACAATGAGCAGTTCTTC. Translation: CASSLSTASGPPYNEQFF.